A selection of T cell receptor beta chains follows, all from one sample in a study of CD8 T cells in Susac syndrome. Each CDR3 protein is one row after TCRdb ran MiXCR on the immunoSEQ multiplex PCR reads. The top ten hold about 0.12% of the sample, which has some 120,000 distinct CDR3 sequences, 85% to 95% seen once. Sequencing was carried out using CD8+ T cells from PBMCs. These receptors were obtained from a human donor in good health. Both conserved end residues are part of each CDR3. The D gene is left open where the match is weak. Clone size appears in some rows only: once, few, many, or a class for an expanded clone.

v_gene,j_gene,d_gene,abundance,CDR3nt,CDR3aa
TRBV5-1,TRBJ2-1,TRBD1,-,TGCGCCAGCAGCTTGGGACAGGGTGAGCAGTTCTTC,CASSLGQGEQFF
TRBV20-1,TRBJ1-5,-,-,TGCAGTGCTGGAGGGGGTAGCAATCAGCCCCAGCATTTT,CSAGGGSNQPQHF
TRBV9,TRBJ2-3,-,-,TGTGCCAGCAGCTACGGGACGGAGGGATACACAGATACGCAGTATTTT,CASSYGTEGYTDTQYF
TRBV20-1,TRBJ2-1,TRBD2,-,TGCAGTGCTAGCGGCGGGAGGGAAAATGAGCAGTTCTTC,CSASGGRENEQFF
TRBV6-1,TRBJ2-3,-,-,TGTGCCAGCGGGATAGGGGAGAATACGCAGTATTTT,CASGIGENTQYF
TRBV5-1,TRBJ2-7,-,-,TGCGCCAGCAGCTTAAAGGGACCAACCTACGAGCAGTACTTC,CASSLKGPTYEQYF
TRBV6-6,TRBJ2-2,-,-,TGTGCCAGCGTTACCAGCAGGGCCCCGACCGGGGAGCTGTTTTTT,CASVTSRAPTGELFF
TRBV6-1,TRBJ2-6,TRBD1,once,TGTGCCAGCAACCTCGGAAACAGGGGACGCTCTGGGGCCAACGTCCTGACTTTC,CASNLGNRGRSGANVLTF
TRBV6-4,TRBJ2-2,TRBD2,-,TGTGCCAGCACCCAGACCCCGATAGCGGGAGGGCCTTGGACCGGGGAGCTGTTTTTT,CASTQTPIAGGPWTGELFF
TRBV14,TRBJ2-1,-,-,TGTGCCAGCAGCCAAGATCCCGGGCGGGAGCAGTTCTTC,CASSQDPGREQFF
TRBV6-5,TRBJ2-7,-,-,TGTGCCAGCAGGCCACCCGGCACCTACGAGCAGTACTTC,CASRPPGTYEQYF
TRBV12-3/TRBV12-4,TRBJ1-1,TRBD1,-,TGTGCCAGCAGTCCGGGACAGGGGGGCCTAGCGAACACTGAAGCTTTCTTT,CASSPGQGGLANTEAFF
TRBV2,TRBJ1-1,-,once,TGTGCCAGCGGAGAGCTTCAGACAGTCTACACTGAAGCTTTCTTT,CASGELQTVYTEAFF
TRBV27,TRBJ2-2,-,-,TGTGCCAGCAGTATCGGACTGTGGACCGGGGAGCTGTTTTTT,CASSIGLWTGELFF
TRBV5-4,TRBJ1-1,-,-,TGTGCCAGCAGCTTGGGGGCCCCCGAGAACACTGAAGCTTTCTTT,CASSLGAPENTEAFF
TRBV7-9,TRBJ2-7,TRBD1,few,TGTGCCAGCAGCTTTGGCCGGGGGACAGGGACCTACGAGCAGTACTTC,CASSFGRGTGTYEQYF
TRBV5-1,TRBJ2-7,-,few,TGCGCCAGCGGGCAGGGTTCCTACGAGCAGTACTTC,CASGQGSYEQYF
TRBV18,TRBJ2-1,-,-,TGTGCCAGCTCCTTCCCGGGGAGCGGTGGGAATGAGCAGTTCTTC,CASSFPGSGGNEQFF
TRBV7-2,TRBJ1-3,TRBD1,-,TGTGCCAGCAGACCCGGCCCGGGACAGGGATCAAACACCATATATTTT,CASRPGPGQGSNTIYF
TRBV18,TRBJ2-3,-,-,TGTGCCAGCTCACCACTGGCAGAGAGCACAGATACGCAGTATTTT,CASSPLAESTDTQYF
TRBV3-1,TRBJ2-5,TRBD1,-,TGTGCCAGCAGATACAGGGGGCGCGGGGAGACCCAGTACTTC,CASRYRGRGETQYF
TRBV30,TRBJ1-2,-,-,TGTGCCGGGAAAAACCGGGATAACTATGGCTACACCTTC,CAGKNRDNYGYTF